This TCR beta chain was identified during a study of response to subunit inactivated influenza vaccine. This clonotype was detected a few times. Its matching antigen is unknown. TCRdb reprocessed the RT-PCR reads with MiXCR, giving one entry per CDR3 protein. The table lists about 700,000 distinct CDR3 sequences, approximately 15% of them singletons. Findings and limits, study-wide: T cells newly recruited by each seasonal influenza vaccination are few, the authors suggested.

The germline V gene encodes CDR1 LNHNV and CDR2 YYDKDF (reference sequence). Trimming removed 5 bases from V and 4 bases from J; junction bases left unmatched: 4. There are 13 residues in the CDR3. The rearrangement links TRBV15 to TRBJ2-5, with 7 nucleotides matching TRBD1. Here the sequenced sample was PBMCs from blood, taken approximately 12 days after vaccination. The sequence was collected from a man aged 50 or older who received an inactivated influenza vaccine. CDR3 coding DNA: TGTGCCACCAGCGTAAACAGGGGAGAGACCCAGTACTTC. The encoded protein is CATSVNRGETQYF.